A selection of T cell receptor beta chains follows, all from one sample in a study of OX40 agonist ivuxolimab in advanced cancers. Sequenced by immunoSEQ multiplex PCR; TCRdb stores in-frame clones only, minus some. The sample yields about 58,000 clones, about 81% seen once. The sequences come from CD4+ or CD8+ T cells sorted from blood, collected in a trial of the OX40 agonist ivuxolimab. The receptors stem from an adult with an advanced solid tumor such as melanoma, head and neck, liver or kidney cancer. Each CDR3 is given with its conserved first and last residue. D genes are given only for firm matches. For some rows the clone size is stated as once, few or many, or as a class when expanded; others skip it.

J gene: TRBJ1-1
clone size: -
D gene: TRBD1
V gene: TRBV5-5
CDR3 DNA: TGTGCCAGCAGCTTCCAACAGGGGGCTCGCGAAGCTTTCTTT
CDR3 protein: CASSFQQGAREAFF

J gene: TRBJ2-7
clone size: -
D gene: TRBD1
V gene: TRBV28
CDR3 DNA: TGTGCCAGCAGTTTATGGGACAGGGGCCCCCTTCCCTACGAGCAGTACTTC
CDR3 protein: CASSLWDRGPLPYEQYF

J gene: TRBJ2-2
clone size: -
D gene: -
V gene: TRBV21-1
CDR3 DNA: TGTGCCAGCAGATTTTTCCGGGACAATAACACCGGGGAGCTGTTTTTT
CDR3 protein: CASRFFRDNNTGELFF

J gene: TRBJ1-5
clone size: -
D gene: -
V gene: TRBV19
CDR3 DNA: TGTGCCAGTACTCCTACGGGACGGTTTAGCAATCAGCCCCAGCATTTT
CDR3 protein: CASTPTGRFSNQPQHF

J gene: TRBJ1-2
clone size: -
D gene: -
V gene: TRBV18
CDR3 DNA: TGTGCCAGCTCACCATCCCCCAGTGGCGGGTCCAACTATGGCTACACCTTC
CDR3 protein: CASSPSPSGGSNYGYTF

J gene: TRBJ1-6
clone size: few
D gene: TRBD1
V gene: TRBV5-6
CDR3 DNA: TGTGCCAGCAGCGTCGCGGGACAGGGTACACCCCTCCACTTT
CDR3 protein: CASSVAGQGTPLHF

J gene: TRBJ2-5
clone size: -
D gene: TRBD1
V gene: TRBV19
CDR3 DNA: TGTGCCAGTAGTCCACGACAGGGGGTTAACACGGAGACCCAGTACTTC
CDR3 protein: CASSPRQGVNTETQYF

J gene: TRBJ1-1
clone size: few
D gene: TRBD1
V gene: TRBV29-1
CDR3 DNA: TGCAGCGTTGAACAGGGGGCGAACACTGAAGCTTTCTTT
CDR3 protein: CSVEQGANTEAFF

J gene: TRBJ2-7
clone size: -
D gene: TRBD2
V gene: TRBV6-1
CDR3 DNA: TGTGCCACTAGCGGGGGGGGCGAGCAGTACTTC
CDR3 protein: CATSGGGEQYF

J gene: TRBJ1-5
clone size: -
D gene: -
V gene: TRBV5-5
CDR3 DNA: TGTGCCAGCAGCTACGACGATCAGCCCCAGCATTTT
CDR3 protein: CASSYDDQPQHF

J gene: TRBJ2-3
clone size: -
D gene: -
V gene: TRBV13
CDR3 DNA: TGTGCCAGCAGCTTTCGAGGGGATACGCAGTATTTT
CDR3 protein: CASSFRGDTQYF

J gene: TRBJ1-1
clone size: -
D gene: -
V gene: TRBV9
CDR3 DNA: TGTGCCAGCAACCACCACGATCTACCTGTCGAAGCTTTCTTT
CDR3 protein: CASNHHDLPVEAFF

J gene: TRBJ1-1
clone size: -
D gene: -
V gene: TRBV5-1
CDR3 DNA: TGCGCCAGCAGCTTGTCAGGGGTCCCCACTGAAGCTTTCTTT
CDR3 protein: CASSLSGVPTEAFF

J gene: TRBJ2-2
clone size: -
D gene: -
V gene: TRBV13
CDR3 DNA: TGTGCCAGCTATCTAGCTGCCACCGGGGAGCTGTTTTTT
CDR3 protein: CASYLAATGELFF

J gene: TRBJ2-2
clone size: -
D gene: TRBD1
V gene: TRBV4-2
CDR3 DNA: TGTGCCAGCAGCCAGAACCTGGGGACAGCCACCGGGGAGCTGTTTTTT
CDR3 protein: CASSQNLGTATGELFF

J gene: TRBJ2-3
clone size: -
D gene: TRBD2
V gene: TRBV2
CDR3 DNA: TGTGCCAGCACCCCCCTAGAGCGGGGGGGCCGGGGAGATACGCAGTATTTT
CDR3 protein: CASTPLERGGRGDTQYF

J gene: TRBJ1-2
clone size: -
D gene: -
V gene: TRBV5-1
CDR3 DNA: TGCGCCAGCAGCTTGGACATAAACTATGGCTACACCTTC
CDR3 protein: CASSLDINYGYTF

J gene: TRBJ2-5
clone size: once
D gene: -
V gene: TRBV5-4
CDR3 DNA: TGTGCCAGCACTCAAGGGGGGGGAGAGACCCAGTACTTC
CDR3 protein: CASTQGGGETQYF

J gene: TRBJ1-6
clone size: -
D gene: -
V gene: TRBV6-5
CDR3 DNA: TGTGCCAGCAGTTATGGACAGATGAATTCACCCCTCCACTTT
CDR3 protein: CASSYGQMNSPLHF

J gene: TRBJ1-6
clone size: -
D gene: -
V gene: TRBV9
CDR3 DNA: TGTGCCAGCAGCGTAGCTCTAGGGGTGAATTCACCCCTCCACTTT
CDR3 protein: CASSVALGVNSPLHF

J gene: TRBJ2-5
clone size: once
D gene: -
V gene: TRBV7-6
CDR3 DNA: TGTGCCAGCAGCTTATTCCCCCAAGAGACCCAGTACTTC
CDR3 protein: CASSLFPQETQYF

J gene: TRBJ2-7
clone size: -
D gene: -
V gene: TRBV7-2
CDR3 DNA: TGTGCCAGCAGCTTAGACGGCGGCAGATCCTACGAGCAGTACTTC
CDR3 protein: CASSLDGGRSYEQYF

J gene: TRBJ2-3
clone size: few
D gene: TRBD1
V gene: TRBV4-1
CDR3 DNA: TGCGCCAGCAGCCAAGTCCCGGGACAGGGGAACACAGATACGCAGTATTTT
CDR3 protein: CASSQVPGQGNTDTQYF

J gene: TRBJ1-6
clone size: -
D gene: TRBD1
V gene: TRBV5-6
CDR3 DNA: TGTGCCAGCAGCCGGACAGGGGTAGCCCATAATTCACCCCTCCACTTT
CDR3 protein: CASSRTGVAHNSPLHF

J gene: TRBJ2-3
clone size: few
D gene: TRBD2
V gene: TRBV7-3
CDR3 DNA: TGTGCCAGCAGCGCGACTGGACTAGCCATCACAGATACGCAGTATTTT
CDR3 protein: CASSATGLAITDTQYF

J gene: TRBJ1-1
clone size: -
D gene: -
V gene: TRBV4-1
CDR3 DNA: TGCGCCAGCAGTTTCCGGGCGGACACTGAAGCTTTCTTT
CDR3 protein: CASSFRADTEAFF

J gene: TRBJ1-1
clone size: few
D gene: -
V gene: TRBV2
CDR3 DNA: TGTGCCAGCAGTGACAGGACGAACACTGAAGCTTTCTTT
CDR3 protein: CASSDRTNTEAFF

J gene: TRBJ1-6
clone size: -
D gene: -
V gene: TRBV28
CDR3 DNA: -
CDR3 protein: CASSSSDIGSPLHF

J gene: TRBJ2-3
clone size: -
D gene: -
V gene: TRBV10-3
CDR3 DNA: TGTGCCATCAGTGAGTCGGCAGATACGCAGTATTTT
CDR3 protein: CAISESADTQYF

J gene: TRBJ1-2
clone size: once
D gene: -
V gene: TRBV6-5
CDR3 DNA: TGTGCCAGCAGACAATCCCCAGGGGCTGGCGGCTACACCTTC
CDR3 protein: CASRQSPGAGGYTF

J gene: TRBJ2-1
clone size: -
D gene: -
V gene: TRBV7-2
CDR3 DNA: TGTGCCAGCAGCTTAGGAGGGATCCGGGTTCTGGGGAATGAGCAGTTCTTC
CDR3 protein: CASSLGGIRVLGNEQFF

J gene: TRBJ1-6
clone size: -
D gene: -
V gene: TRBV6-1
CDR3 DNA: TGTGCCAGCAGTGAAGCCCTCCCTCTCGGACTAAGTAATTCACCCCTCCACTTT
CDR3 protein: CASSEALPLGLSNSPLHF

J gene: TRBJ2-6
clone size: -
D gene: -
V gene: TRBV28
CDR3 DNA: TGTGCCAGCAGTGGGCTTTGGGGGGCTCCCTCTGGGGCCAACGTCCTGACTTTC
CDR3 protein: CASSGLWGAPSGANVLTF

J gene: TRBJ1-4
clone size: once
D gene: TRBD1
V gene: TRBV7-9
CDR3 DNA: TGTGCCAGCAGCTCGGGACAGGGGGCTAATGAAAAACTGTTTTTT
CDR3 protein: CASSSGQGANEKLFF

J gene: TRBJ2-6
clone size: -
D gene: -
V gene: TRBV19
CDR3 DNA: TGTGCCAGTAGTATGGCGGCAGGCGACCTCTCTGGGGCCAACGTCCTGACTTTC
CDR3 protein: CASSMAAGDLSGANVLTF

J gene: TRBJ2-5
clone size: -
D gene: TRBD2
V gene: TRBV9
CDR3 DNA: TGTGCCAGCAGCACTAGCGGGGGGGCCGCAGAGACCCAGTACTTC
CDR3 protein: CASSTSGGAAETQYF

J gene: TRBJ2-7
clone size: once
D gene: -
V gene: TRBV29-1
CDR3 DNA: TGCAGCGTTGTGTTGGGGTACGAGCAGTACTTC
CDR3 protein: CSVVLGYEQYF

J gene: TRBJ2-3
clone size: -
D gene: TRBD2
V gene: TRBV2
CDR3 DNA: TGTGCCAGCAGTCCTCGATGGACTAGTTCAGATACGCAGTATTTT
CDR3 protein: CASSPRWTSSDTQYF

J gene: TRBJ1-6
clone size: -
D gene: -
V gene: TRBV5-6
CDR3 DNA: TGTGCCAGCAGCCGAGGACAGCGTTATAATTCACCCCTCCACTTT
CDR3 protein: CASSRGQRYNSPLHF

J gene: TRBJ2-3
clone size: -
D gene: TRBD2
V gene: TRBV10-2
CDR3 DNA: TGCGCCAGCAGTGACCTACTAGCGAGAGATACGCAGTATTTT
CDR3 protein: CASSDLLARDTQYF

J gene: TRBJ2-3
clone size: -
D gene: TRBD1
V gene: TRBV5-1
CDR3 DNA: TGCGCCAGCAGCTGGAGAGGGGGCGGGACAGATACGCAGTATTTT
CDR3 protein: CASSWRGGGTDTQYF

J gene: TRBJ1-2
clone size: many
D gene: -
V gene: TRBV6-5
CDR3 DNA: TGTGCCAGCAGCCCGACCAACTATGGCTACACCTTC
CDR3 protein: CASSPTNYGYTF

J gene: TRBJ1-6
clone size: few
D gene: TRBD1
V gene: TRBV28
CDR3 DNA: TGTGCCAGCAGTTTCTACAGGGGTAATTCACCCCTCCACTTT
CDR3 protein: CASSFYRGNSPLHF

J gene: TRBJ2-7
clone size: -
D gene: TRBD1
V gene: TRBV19
CDR3 DNA: TGTGCCAGTAGTGCCCCGGGACAGGGGTCCCCCTACGAGCAGTACTTC
CDR3 protein: CASSAPGQGSPYEQYF

J gene: TRBJ2-3
clone size: -
D gene: -
V gene: TRBV5-1
CDR3 DNA: TGCGCCAGTACTCCAAGGACGGGCGGAGTTGCTACGCAGTATTTT
CDR3 protein: CASTPRTGGVATQYF

J gene: TRBJ2-2
clone size: -
D gene: -
V gene: TRBV7-3
CDR3 DNA: TGTGCCAGCAGCTTTGGGGCCCCAGGGAGTGCCGGGGAGCTGTTTTTT
CDR3 protein: CASSFGAPGSAGELFF

J gene: TRBJ1-6
clone size: few
D gene: TRBD1
V gene: TRBV2
CDR3 DNA: TGTGCCAGCACCCCGGACAGGCCCAATAATTCACCCCTCCACTTT
CDR3 protein: CASTPDRPNNSPLHF

J gene: TRBJ2-2
clone size: -
D gene: TRBD1
V gene: TRBV5-6
CDR3 DNA: TGTGCCAGCAGCTCCCCACAGGGGTACACCGGGGAGCTGTTTTTT
CDR3 protein: CASSSPQGYTGELFF

J gene: TRBJ1-6
clone size: few
D gene: -
V gene: TRBV4-1
CDR3 DNA: TGCGCCAGCAGCCAAGATCAGACGGACAATTCACCCCTCCACTTT
CDR3 protein: CASSQDQTDNSPLHF

J gene: TRBJ1-5
clone size: -
D gene: TRBD1
V gene: TRBV28
CDR3 DNA: TGTGCCAGCAGTCCTGGACAGGGGTTAGTGTTGGGCAATCAGCCCCAGCATTTT
CDR3 protein: CASSPGQGLVLGNQPQHF

J gene: TRBJ1-2
clone size: -
D gene: TRBD1
V gene: TRBV7-8
CDR3 DNA: TGTGCCAGCAGCTGGGGACAGGGGGTGAACTATGGCTACACCTTC
CDR3 protein: CASSWGQGVNYGYTF

J gene: TRBJ1-1
clone size: -
D gene: -
V gene: TRBV7-8
CDR3 DNA: TGTGCCAGCAGCCCGCAGGACCTACTGAACACTGAAGCTTTCTTT
CDR3 protein: CASSPQDLLNTEAFF